Listed here are 31 T cell receptor beta chains from one sample, sequenced in a study of beta chain features in type 1 diabetes. What was sequenced were expressed TCRB transcripts, since all of the isolated RNA had been reverse transcribed. The repertoire was sequenced with immunoSEQ multiplex PCR; TCRdb's copy has only in-frame clones and lacks some. Of under 450,000 clones in the sample, approximately 15% are singletons; the top ten hold roughly 0.038%. The sequencing input was naive CD4+ T cells from blood. These receptors all stem from a man aged 30-40 years in good health.

This clone was seen a few times. The chain carries TRBV29-1 and TRBJ1-2, with TRBD1 identical over 10 bases. With V trimmed by 7 bases and J by 7 bases, 9 bases remained unmatched. The CDR3 is made up of 13 amino acids. Germline CDR1 is SQVTM and CDR2 is ANQGSEA. The DNA for the CDR3 is TGCAGCGCCGCGGGACAGGGGTTGGCTGGCTACACCTTC. Translation: CSAAGQGLAGYTF.

The chain carries TRBV18 and TRBJ2-3, with D possibly called TRBD1 or TRBD2 (5 bases each). V dropped 3 bases and J dropped 1 base, with 14 bases sitting between them. Germline CDR1 and CDR2: KGHSH and LQKENI. The CDR3 spans 16 residues. The CDR3 nucleotides are TGTGCCAGCTCACCGGACCGGTGGGACGGCACAGATACGCAGTATTTT. Translation gives CASSPDRWDGTDTQYF.

The rearrangement joins TRBV7-8 to TRBJ2-7, with D tentatively TRBD1 (5 bases). Germline loops: CDR1 SGHVS, CDR2 FQNEAQ. V gave up 3 bases and J gave up 5 bases, with 11 bases separating them. The CDR3 consists of 13 residues. The CDR3, as DNA: TGTGCCAGCAGCTTCCCAGGGATCCACGAGCAGTACGTC. Protein product: CASSFPGIHEQYV.

This chain links TRBV29-1 with TRBJ2-1, with D possibly matching TRBD2 (6 bases). The V gene lost 7 bases and the J gene lost 0 bases, with 10 bases spanning the gap. Germline V gene sequence: CDR1 SQVTM, CDR2 ANQGSEA. This CDR3 has 13 amino acids. The DNA for the CDR3 is TGCAGCGCAACTAGCTTCTCCTACAATGAGCAGTTCTTC. Protein: CSATSFSYNEQFF.

The chain links TRBV7-9 to TRBJ2-7; no clear D gene. The ends were cut back, 1 base at V and 6 bases at J, with 7 bases in the middle. The V gene's germline CDR1 is SEHNR and CDR2 FQNEAQ (reference sequence). This CDR3 comprises 12 residues. The CDR3: CASSLEWGEQYV. Written as DNA, the CDR3 is TGTGCCAGCAGCTTAGAATGGGGCGAGCAGTACGTC.

This chain links TRBV9 with TRBJ1-1; a weak D match, TRBD1 (6 bases). Germline CDR1 and CDR2: SGDLS and YYNGEE. Trimming took 3 bases from V and 5 from J, leaving 11 bases between them. This CDR3 region has 13 residues. CDR3 amino acids: CASSAIQGTEAFF. The CDR3 nucleotides read TGTGCCAGCAGCGCGATACAGGGTACTGAAGCTTTCTTT.

The genes are TRBV5-1 and TRBJ2-1, with D maybe TRBD2 (6 bases). This CDR3 contains 17 residues. Germline V gives CDR1 SGHRS, CDR2 YFSETQ. The V gene lost 0 bases and the J gene lost 2 bases, with 15 bases spanning the gap. The CDR3 spells CASSLAGASATYNEQFF. CDR3 coding DNA: TGCGCCAGCAGCTTGGCCGGGGCTAGCGCGACCTACAATGAGCAGTTCTTC.

This clone was picked up a small number of times. This sequence joins TRBV19 and TRBJ1-5; perhaps TRBD1 as D (6 bases). Deletions cut 5 bases from V and 4 bases from J, with 15 bases between. Germline V gives CDR1 LNHDA, CDR2 SQIVND (reference sequence). The CDR3 length is 15 residues. This CDR3 reads CASSRRAGANQPQHF. Written as DNA, the CDR3 is TGTGCCAGTAGTCGTAGGGCAGGGGCAAATCAGCCCCAGCATTTT.

This clone appeared a few times. The rearrangement joins TRBV29-1 to TRBJ2-7, with 8 bases aligning to TRBD1. Unmatched junction bases numbered 7, after V lost 6 bases and J lost 3 bases. This CDR3 comprises 13 residues. Germline CDR1 SQVTM, CDR2 ANQGSEA. CDR3 loop: CSVATGQGYEQYV. CDR3 bases: TGCAGCGTCGCGACTGGACAGGGCTACGAGCAGTACGTC.

As to this clone: The same CDR3 is also encoded by other DNA sequences in this sample. This chain joins TRBV6-5 and TRBJ2-1, with D uncertain. Germline CDR1 and CDR2: MNHEY and SVGAGI. V lost 2 bases and J lost 7, with 3 bases in between. The CDR3 consists of 11 residues. The CDR3 sequence: CASSYLNEQFF. The DNA of the CDR3 is TGTGCCAGCAGTTACCTGAATGAGCAGTTCTTC.

The rearrangement links TRBV20-1 to TRBJ2-3; D possibly corresponds to TRBD2 (5 bases). CDR1 and CDR2 from the germline V gene are DFQATT and SNEGSKA (reference sequence). This CDR3 region has 10 residues. CDR3 residues: CSPGADTQYF. The CDR3 DNA reads as TGCAGCCCCGGGGCAGATACGCAGTATTTT.

The V and J genes are TRBV29-1 and TRBJ1-1, with 9 bases fitting TRBD1. The CDR3 extends over 14 amino acids. J gave up 3 bases and V 3 bases, and 5 bases lay outside the gene matches. CDR1 is SQVTM and CDR2 is ANQGSEA in the germline V gene. DNA of the CDR3: TGCAGCGTTGACGACAGGGGGTTGGACACTGAAGCTTTCTTT. This translates into CSVDDRGLDTEAFF.

This chain links TRBV6-1 with TRBJ2-2; no reliable D call. Deletions cut 6 bases from V and 4 bases from J, with 9 bases between. CDR1 is MNHNS, CDR2 SASEGT, per germline. The CDR3 spans 13 residues. CDR3 in amino acids: CASRIVGTGELFF. The DNA of the CDR3 is TGTGCCAGCAGAATCGTAGGCACCGGGGAGCTGTTTTTT.

V usage is TRBV5-1 and J usage is TRBJ2-1; 9 nucleotides align to TRBD2. The CDR3 loop spans 15 amino acids. Germline V gene lookup returns CDR1 SGHRS and CDR2 YFSETQ. V shed 0 bases, J shed 10 bases, and the junction held 8 bases outside the gene matches. The CDR3 region has the DNA TGCGCCAGCAGCTTGGAGTCTAGCGGGGCGCGGGAGCAGTTCTTC. Amino acids: CASSLESSGAREQFF.

In its sample, this clone was seen a few times. The CDR3 DNA is TGTGCCAGCAGCTTTACTAGCGGGATGGTAGAGACCCAGTACTTC. It yields the protein CASSFTSGMVETQYF. J is TRBJ2-5 and V is TRBV7-6; TRBD2 agrees at 10 bases. Germline V CDR1 and CDR2: SGHVS, FNYEAQ. The CDR3 runs to 15 residues. The J segment lost 4 bases and the V segment lost 3 bases, leaving 5 bases of the junction unmatched. Variable domain in full (rest from reference TRBV7-6 and TRBJ2-5): GAGVSQSPRYKVTKRGQDVALRCDPISGHVSLYWYRQALGQGPEFLTYFNYEAQQDKSGLPNDRFSAERPEGSISTLTIQRTEQRDSAMYRCASSFTSGMVETQYFGPGTRLLVL.

Points on this clone: The same CDR3 can be traced to other DNA sequences in this sample. The rearrangement joins TRBV9 to TRBJ2-2; no clear D gene. Germline V gene lookup returns CDR1 SGDLS and CDR2 YYNGEE. CDR3 length: 12 residues. The V end lost 2 bases, the J end lost 7 bases, and 6 bases lay between the germline ends. In DNA form, the CDR3 reads TGTGCCAGCAGCGTTGGTGGCGGGGAGCTGTTTTTT. It is translated as CASSVGGGELFF.

The rearrangement uses TRBV4-3 and TRBJ2-5; the match to TRBD1 covers 10 bases. CDR3 length: 15 amino acids. Unmatched junction bases numbered 4, after V lost 1 base and J lost 5 bases. CDR1 LGHNA and CDR2 YSLEER come from the germline V gene. Here the CDR3 DNA reads TGCGCCAGCAGCCAAGGGGACAGGGGTCCTGAGACCCAGTACTTC. Translation gives CASSQGDRGPETQYF.

The rearrangement uses TRBV25-1 and TRBJ2-2; TRBD2 is a possible D gene (6 bases). In germline, CDR1 is MGHDK, CDR2 SYGVNS. The CDR3 has 17 residues. The germline V and J ends were trimmed by 4 bases and 1 base, with 16 bases remaining between them. DNA for the CDR3: TGTGCCAGCAGTGCCCCAACTAGCAGGGTGAACACCGGGGAGCTGTTTTTT. Amino acids: CASSAPTSRVNTGELFF.

In its sample, this clone was seen many times. The genes are TRBV29-1 and TRBJ1-1, with unresolved D. Germline assignment: CDR1 SQVTM and CDR2 ANQGSEA. The CDR3 runs 15 residues. V lost 0 bases, J lost 4 bases, and 15 bases lay in between. Here the CDR3 reads CSVEDSPSSGTEAFF. CDR3 nucleotides: TGCAGCGTTGAAGATAGTCCCTCCTCGGGCACTGAAGCTTTCTTT.

The rearrangement joins TRBV7-9 to TRBJ2-7; 7 nucleotides agree with TRBD2. Trimming removed 4 bases from V and 0 bases from J; junction bases left unmatched: 15. Germline V lookup: CDR1 SEHNR, CDR2 FQNEAQ (reference sequence). This CDR3 has 18 amino acids. The CDR3 spells CASSSILSREDHSYEQYV. Here the CDR3 DNA reads TGTGCCAGCAGCTCGATATTGTCCCGGGAGGATCACTCCTACGAGCAGTACGTC.

V gene TRBV10-2 combines with J gene TRBJ2-3, with D maybe TRBD2 (7 bases). The CDR3 has 15 amino acids. V shed 6 bases and J shed 2 bases, with 15 bases lying between them. Germline values: CDR1 WSHSY, CDR2 SAAADI. CDR3 loop: CASRGGGGTTDTQYF. CDR3 bases: TGCGCCAGCAGGGGGGGCGGGGGCACCACAGATACGCAGTATTTT.

The chain couples TRBV7-9 to TRBJ2-1, with 11 positions matching TRBD2. V dropped 5 bases and J dropped 4; count of bases not matched to a gene: 4. The germline CDR1 and CDR2 sequences are SEHNR and FQNEAQ (reference sequence). The CDR3 totals 15 residues. This CDR3 is CASSRPSGGYNEQFF. The CDR3 DNA sequence: TGTGCCAGCAGCCGGCCTAGCGGGGGGTACAATGAGCAGTTCTTC.

This chain links TRBV5-1 with TRBJ1-6; D might be TRBD1 (5 bases). V was clipped by 4 bases and J by 7 bases, with 12 bases between them. The germline V gene has CDR1 SGHRS and CDR2 YFSETQ. CDR3 length: 14 amino acids. The CDR3 region has the DNA TGCGCCAGCAGCGACCACGGGACGAATTCACCCCTCCACTTT. Protein: CASSDHGTNSPLHF.

The chain employs TRBV18 and TRBJ2-5; 7 positions agree with TRBD2. The CDR3 totals 14 residues. Germline loops: CDR1 KGHSH, CDR2 LQKENI. J lost 5 bases, V lost 1 base, and 4 bases had no gene match. CDR3: CASSPRGGSETQYF. The CDR3 bases are TGTGCCAGCTCACCACGGGGAGGGTCGGAGACCCAGTACTTC. Using reference TRBV18 and TRBJ2-5 for the parts outside the CDR3, the full variable domain is NAGVMQNPRHLVRRRGQEARLRCSPMKGHSHVYWYRQLPEEGLKFMVYLQKENIIDESGMPKERFSAEFPKEGPSILRIQQVVRGDSAAYFCASSPRGGSETQYFGPGTRLLVL.

This clone was counted between two and nine times. Other DNA sequences in this specimen translate into the identical CDR3. The V call is TRBV29-1, the J call TRBJ2-4; maybe TRBD2 (6 bases). CDR1 and CDR2 from the germline V gene are SQVTM and ANQGSEA. V lost 6 bases and J lost 1, with 10 bases in between. This CDR3 is 13 amino acids long. The CDR3 DNA reads TGCAGCGTAGGAGGGAGGGCCAAAAACATTCAGTACTTC. Translating gives CSVGGRAKNIQYF.

This clone was recorded a few times. The chain joins TRBV6-5 to TRBJ1-2; 7 bases map to TRBD1. V gave up 6 bases and J gave up 5 bases; unmatched junction bases: 6. The CDR3 contains 13 residues. Germline CDR1 reads MNHEY; CDR2 reads SVGAGI. The CDR3 protein is CASRGNRGYGYTF. The CDR3 DNA follows: TGTGCCAGCAGGGGAAACAGGGGATATGGCTACACCTTC.

A few counts support this clone. Other DNA sequences of this sample code for an identical CDR3. CDR3 nucleotides: TGTGCCAGCTCACCAGGGTTGTCCTACGAGCAGTACTTC. It codes for CASSPGLSYEQYF. The chain is built from TRBV18 and TRBJ2-7; D is unresolved. Germline V gene lookup returns CDR1 KGHSH and CDR2 LQKENI. The CDR3 is 13 residues long. Trimming left V 2 bases short and J 1 base short, with 6 bases between.

This clone came up a few times. The chain carries TRBV2 and TRBJ2-3; the match to TRBD2 covers 14 bases. The CDR3 contains 15 residues. Per the germline V gene, CDR1 is SNHLY and CDR2 is FYNNEI. V shed 9 bases, J shed 4 bases, and the junction held 6 bases outside the gene matches. For the CDR3, the DNA is TGTGCCAGTGCGGGACTAGCGGGAGCCGCAGATACGCAGTATTTT. This translates into CASAGLAGAADTQYF.

The chain is built from TRBV7-2 and TRBJ2-1; TRBD1 matches 8 bases. CDR3 length: 15 residues. V dropped 5 bases and J dropped 5; count of bases not matched to a gene: 8. Germline assignment: CDR1 SGHTA and CDR2 FQGNSA. In DNA, the CDR3 is TGTGCCAGCAGCACCCGGACAGGGTTGAACAATGAGCAGTTCTTC. Translation: CASSTRTGLNNEQFF.

This clone was seen a few times. This rearrangement joins TRBV20-1 to TRBJ2-1, with D unresolved. Trimming left V 3 bases short and J 12 bases short, with 9 bases between. This CDR3 spans 10 amino acids. From germline, CDR1 is DFQATT and CDR2 SNEGSKA (reference sequence). This CDR3 is CSASKERQFF. In nucleotides, the CDR3 is TGCAGTGCTAGCAAGGAAAGGCAGTTCTTC.

The V gene is TRBV4-3, the J gene TRBJ1-1, with a possible D match to TRBD1 (6 bases). V shed 2 bases and J shed 1 base, with 11 bases lying between them. The CDR3 sequence is 15 residues long. The germline gives CDR1 LGHNA, CDR2 YSLEER. DNA for the CDR3: TGCGCCAGCAGCCAAACAGGGCGGGGGAACACTGAAGCTTTCTTT. It codes for CASSQTGRGNTEAFF.